This paragraph reports one TCR beta chain. This sample is part of a study of technical replicates of blood from four donors. Data came from immunoSEQ multiplex PCR; TCRdb stores just in-frame clones and leaves some out. The sample lists tens of thousands of clones, around nine tenths occurring once. V shed 1 base and J 8 bases; nucleotides not matched to a gene: 0. This CDR3 is 12 amino acids long. Germline CDR1 reads KGHSH; CDR2 reads LQKENI. The receptor was isolated from a human donor in good health. The material sequenced was T cells isolated from PBMCs. The V call is TRBV18, the J call TRBJ1-1; 8 bases agree with TRBD1. Here the CDR3 reads CASSPRDREAFF. In DNA, the CDR3 is TGTGCCAGCTCACCACGGGACAGGGAAGCTTTCTTT.